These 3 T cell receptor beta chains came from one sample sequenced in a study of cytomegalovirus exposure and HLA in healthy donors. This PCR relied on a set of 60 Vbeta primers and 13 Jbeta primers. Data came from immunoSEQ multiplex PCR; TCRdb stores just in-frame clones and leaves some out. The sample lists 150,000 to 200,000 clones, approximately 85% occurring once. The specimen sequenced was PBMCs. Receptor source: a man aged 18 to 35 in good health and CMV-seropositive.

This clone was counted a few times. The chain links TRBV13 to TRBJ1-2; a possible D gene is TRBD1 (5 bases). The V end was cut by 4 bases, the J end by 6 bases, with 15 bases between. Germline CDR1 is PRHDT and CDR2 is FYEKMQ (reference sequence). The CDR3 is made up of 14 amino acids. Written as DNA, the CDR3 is TGTGCCAGCAGCTCTGGAACAGGAATCGATGGCTACACCTTC. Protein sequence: CASSSGTGIDGYTF.

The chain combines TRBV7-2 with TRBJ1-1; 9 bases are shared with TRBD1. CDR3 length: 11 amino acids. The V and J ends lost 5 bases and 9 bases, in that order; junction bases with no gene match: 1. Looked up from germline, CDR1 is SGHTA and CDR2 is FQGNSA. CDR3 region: CASSGTGKAFF. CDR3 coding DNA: TGTGCCAGCAGCGGGACAGGGAAAGCTTTCTTT.

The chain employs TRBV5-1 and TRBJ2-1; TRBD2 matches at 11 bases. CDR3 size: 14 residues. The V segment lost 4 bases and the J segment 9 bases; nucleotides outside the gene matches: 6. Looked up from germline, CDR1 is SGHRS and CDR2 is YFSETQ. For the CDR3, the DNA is TGCGCCAGCAGCACTATAGCGGGGGGGCTTGAGCAGTTCTTC. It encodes CASSTIAGGLEQFF.